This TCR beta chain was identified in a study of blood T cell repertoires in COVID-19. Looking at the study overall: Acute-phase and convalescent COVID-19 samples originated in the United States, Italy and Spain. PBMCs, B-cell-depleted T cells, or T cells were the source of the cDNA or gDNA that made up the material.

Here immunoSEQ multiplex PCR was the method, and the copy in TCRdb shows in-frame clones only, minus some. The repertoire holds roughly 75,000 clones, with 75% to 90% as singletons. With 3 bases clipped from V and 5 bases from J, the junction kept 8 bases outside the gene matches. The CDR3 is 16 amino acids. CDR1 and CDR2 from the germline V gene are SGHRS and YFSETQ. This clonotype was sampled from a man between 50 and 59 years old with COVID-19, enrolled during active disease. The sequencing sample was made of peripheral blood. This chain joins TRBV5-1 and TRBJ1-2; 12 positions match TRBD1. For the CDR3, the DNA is TGCGCCAGCAGCTCGGGGGACAGGGGGCGCGGTTATGGCTACACCTTC. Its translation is CASSSGDRGRGYGYTF.